One sample yielded the 28 T cell receptor beta chains listed below, sequenced in a study of blood T cell repertoires in COVID-19. Measured with immunoSEQ multiplex PCR; TCRdb has only the in-frame clones, and not every one. Of about 200,000 clones in the sample, 87% are singletons; the top ten hold 1.9%. Sequenced: peripheral blood. The receptors were gathered from a man aged 35 to 55 with active or convalescent COVID-19.

The CDR3 region has the DNA TGTGCCGGGGCACAAGCAACTAATGAAAAACTGTTTTTT. This gives the protein CAGAQATNEKLFF. The chain recombines TRBV27 with TRBJ1-4; TRBD1 might be the D (5 bases). The CDR3 is 13 residues long. The germline V gene encodes CDR1 MNHEY and CDR2 SMNVEV (reference sequence). Deletions cut 11 bases from V and 0 bases from J, with 10 bases between. Filled out from reference TRBV27 and TRBJ1-4, the complete variable domain reads EAQVTQNPRYLITVTGKKLTVTCSQNMNHEYMSWYRQDPGLGLRQIYYSMNVEVTDKGDVPEGYKVSRKEKRNFPLILESPSPNQTSLYFCAGAQATNEKLFFGSGTQLSVL.

The chain recombines TRBV7-6 with TRBJ2-3; TRBD1 matches 7 bases. Germline V gene lookup returns CDR1 SGHVS and CDR2 FNYEAQ. The CDR3 is 16 amino acids. With 1 base clipped from V and 0 bases from J, the junction kept 4 bases outside the gene matches. CDR3 protein: CASSLVKGASTDTQYF. Written as DNA, the CDR3 is TGTGCCAGCAGCTTAGTCAAGGGGGCTAGCACAGATACGCAGTATTTT.

The chain joins TRBV7-8 to TRBJ1-5, with 9 bases that match TRBD1. J lost 6 bases, V lost 1 base, and 10 bases had no gene match. Germline V gene sequence: CDR1 SGHVS, CDR2 FQNEAQ. The length of the CDR3 is 17 residues. CDR3 nucleotide sequence: TGTGCCAGCAGCTTAGGCCCGGGGACAGGGACCTCTCAGCCCCAGCATTTT. This codes for CASSLGPGTGTSQPQHF.

The chain employs TRBV14 and TRBJ2-7, with 12 bases lining up with TRBD2. Germline lookup yields CDR1 SGHDN and CDR2 FVKESK. The CDR3 spans 16 residues. The V segment lost 4 bases and the J segment 1 base; nucleotides outside the gene matches: 5. The CDR3, as DNA: TGTGCCAGCAGCCTTCGACTAGCGGGGGAGTCCTACGAGCAGTACTTC. As protein: CASSLRLAGESYEQYF.

The chain employs TRBV19 and TRBJ2-7; TRBD2 matches 13 bases. V shed 3 bases and J 1 base; nucleotides not matched to a gene: 3. This CDR3 is built from 16 residues. The germline CDR1 and CDR2 sequences are LNHDA and SQIVND (reference sequence). The CDR3 DNA reads as TGTGCCAGTAGTATGCCGGGACTAGCGGGATCCTACGAGCAGTACTTC. It yields the protein CASSMPGLAGSYEQYF. The variable domain in full, completed from reference TRBV19 and TRBJ2-7, reads DGGITQSPKYLFRKEGQNVTLSCEQNLNHDAMYWYRQDPGQGLRLIYYSQIVNDFQKGDIAEGYSVSREKKESFPLTVTSAQKNPTAFYLCASSMPGLAGSYEQYFGPGTRLTVT.

The CDR3 sequence is CASSLPGYEQYF. As DNA, the CDR3 is TGTGCCAGCAGCTTACCAGGGTACGAGCAGTACTTC. The chain joins TRBV7-2 to TRBJ2-7; perhaps TRBD1 as D (5 bases). The CDR3 has 12 residues. V shed 2 bases and J shed 4 bases, with 6 bases lying between them. Germline V gene data show CDR1 as SGHTA and CDR2 as FQGNSA.

The V call is TRBV19, the J call TRBJ2-1; D unclear. The CDR3 is 14 residues long. With 1 base removed from V and 0 bases from J, the gap between germline ends came to 4 bases. Germline-derived CDR1 and CDR2 are LNHDA and SQIVND (reference sequence). The CDR3 DNA is TGTGCCAGTAGTATAGCTAGCTCCTACAATGAGCAGTTCTTC. This encodes CASSIASSYNEQFF.

The gene calls are TRBV7-2 and TRBJ1-2, with D unclear. The V gene lost 1 base and the J gene lost 6 bases, with 9 bases spanning the gap. The germline gives CDR1 SGHTA, CDR2 FQGNSA. The CDR3 is made up of 13 amino acids. The CDR3 loop reads CASSLVLSDGYTF. The CDR3 DNA follows: TGTGCCAGCAGCTTAGTTCTTTCTGATGGCTACACCTTC.

This sequence joins TRBV30 and TRBJ1-6; D is unresolved. CDR1 and CDR2 from the germline V gene are GTSNPN and SVGIG (reference sequence). V shed 4 bases and J shed 4 bases, with 11 bases lying between them. The CDR3 is 14 residues long. CDR3 coding DNA: TGTGCCTGGACCCTCGAGATTTATAATTCACCCCTCCACTTT. Its protein is CAWTLEIYNSPLHF.

CDR3 amino acids: CASSSPGEPGSPLHF. The CDR3 DNA reads as TGTGCCAGCAGCTCCCCCGGTGAACCGGGTTCACCCCTCCACTTT. This chain connects TRBV7-3 to TRBJ1-6; D remains ambiguous. The V gene's germline CDR1 is SGHTA and CDR2 FQGTGA. This CDR3 comprises 15 residues. Between the trimmed V and J ends, which lost 4 bases and 9 bases, there was a span of 16 bases. Using reference TRBV7-3 and TRBJ1-6 for the parts outside the CDR3, the full variable domain is GAGVSQTPSNKVTEKGKYVELRCDPISGHTALYWYRQSLGQGPEFLIYFQGTGAADDSGLPNDRFFAVRPEGSVSTLKIQRTERGDSAVYLCASSSPGEPGSPLHFGNGTRLTVT.

This clone was found once. The genes are TRBV3-1 (or the pseudogene TRBV3-2) and TRBJ2-7; maybe TRBD1 (6 bases). Between the trimmed V and J ends, which lost 6 bases and 5 bases, there was a span of 8 bases. The germline CDR1 and CDR2 sequences are LGHDT and YNNKEL (reference sequence). This CDR3 has 11 amino acids. CDR3 coding DNA: TGTGCCAGCAGGGGGGCGAACGAGCAGTACTTC. It codes for CASRGANEQYF.

CDR3 coding DNA: TGTGCCAGCAGTTTATCGACAGGGGGATACGAGCAGTACTTC. This sequence encodes CASSLSTGGYEQYF. The V and J genes are TRBV27 and TRBJ2-7; 9 bases align to TRBD1. Germline CDR1 reads MNHEY; CDR2 reads SMNVEV (reference sequence). Trimming took 0 bases from V and 4 from J; bases not matched to a gene: 1. The CDR3 contains 14 residues.

This clone was recorded only once. The chain combines TRBV11-2 with TRBJ1-1; D unclear. V lost 2 bases, J lost 3 bases, and 22 bases lay in between. Germline-derived CDR1 and CDR2 are SGHAT and FQNNGV. The CDR3 has 18 residues. The CDR3 protein is CASSLLGFVGGRDTEAFF. CDR3 bases: TGTGCCAGCAGCTTATTAGGGTTCGTCGGAGGGAGAGACACTGAAGCTTTCTTT.

The CDR3 sequence is CASSPPPSGTETQYF. In DNA form, the CDR3 reads TGTGCCAGCAGCCCTCCCCCTAGCGGAACAGAGACCCAGTACTTC. The rearrangement links TRBV7-8 to TRBJ2-5, with 7 bases fitting TRBD2. Germline V gives CDR1 SGHVS, CDR2 FQNEAQ. V shed 5 bases, J shed 4 bases, and the junction held 10 bases outside the gene matches. CDR3 size: 15 residues.

V and J are TRBV15 and TRBJ1-1; 11 bases line up with TRBD1. With V trimmed by 0 bases and J by 3 bases, 3 bases remained unmatched. The CDR3 is made up of 16 amino acids. The germline CDR1 and CDR2 sequences are LNHNV and YYDKDF (reference sequence). The CDR3 loop is CATSREGDRGYTEAFF. Here the CDR3 DNA reads TGTGCCACCAGCAGAGAAGGGGACAGGGGGTACACTGAAGCTTTCTTT.

In this sample, this clone turned up a few times. The chain has TRBV11-2 and TRBJ1-1; 7 bases are shared with TRBD1. The CDR3 loop spans 12 amino acids. CDR1 is SGHAT and CDR2 is FQNNGV in the germline V gene. After removal of 5 bases from V and 9 bases from J, the junction contained 6 bases not matched to a gene. The CDR3 sequence is CASSRRQGQAFF. CDR3 coding DNA: TGTGCCAGCAGCCGGAGACAGGGCCAAGCTTTCTTT.

V usage is TRBV7-8 and J usage is TRBJ2-7; a weak D match, TRBD1 (5 bases). The germline V gene has CDR1 SGHVS and CDR2 FQNEAQ. This CDR3 is 16 amino acids long. Deletions cut 2 bases from V and 1 base from J, with 15 bases between. The CDR3 protein is CASSLYLPGLSYEQYF. The CDR3 bases are TGTGCCAGCAGCTTATATCTTCCAGGGTTGTCCTACGAGCAGTACTTC.

This chain uses TRBV9 with TRBJ2-7, with 13 positions matching TRBD2. After removal of 3 bases from V and 1 base from J, the junction contained 1 base not matched to a gene. This CDR3 has 15 amino acids. Germline loops: CDR1 SGDLS, CDR2 YYNGEE. The CDR3 region is CASSGGLAGSYEQYF. CDR3 in DNA: TGTGCCAGCAGCGGGGGACTAGCGGGATCCTACGAGCAGTACTTC. The variable domain in full, completed from reference TRBV9 and TRBJ2-7, reads DSGVTQTPKHLITATGQRVTLRCSPRSGDLSVYWYQQSLDQGLQFLIQYYNGEERAKGNILERFSAQQFPDLHSELNLSSLELGDSALYFCASSGGLAGSYEQYFGPGTRLTVT.

This chain connects TRBV28 to TRBJ1-6, with 11 bases identical to TRBD1. J gave up 0 bases and V 6 bases, and 4 bases lay outside the gene matches. This CDR3 comprises 17 residues. From germline, CDR1 is MDHEN and CDR2 SYDVKM. CDR3 region: CASSLGTGGSYNSPLHF. The CDR3 region has the DNA TGTGCCAGCAGCCTGGGGACAGGGGGCTCCTATAATTCACCCCTCCACTTT.

J is TRBJ2-3 and V is TRBV9; 9 bases line up with TRBD1. CDR1 is SGDLS and CDR2 is YYNGEE in the germline V gene. The CDR3 extends over 18 amino acids. Losses at the gene ends were 0 bases for V and 5 bases for J; bases not matched to a gene: 13. CDR3: CASSVERGTGYSLDTQYF. In DNA form, the CDR3 reads TGTGCCAGCAGCGTAGAGAGGGGGACAGGGTACTCCTTAGATACGCAGTATTTT.

This chain links TRBV2 with TRBJ2-7, with D tentatively TRBD2 (6 bases). Germline V gives CDR1 SNHLY, CDR2 FYNNEI. The CDR3 consists of 16 residues. Trimming took 9 bases from V and 1 from J, leaving 22 bases between them. The CDR3: CARRRGDSPYSYEQYF. CDR3 coding DNA: TGTGCCAGGAGGAGGGGCGACAGCCCGTATTCCTACGAGCAGTACTTC.

The V gene is TRBV5-5, the J gene TRBJ2-7, with 9 bases fitting TRBD2. The germline V gene encodes CDR1 SGHKS and CDR2 YYEKEE (reference sequence). The CDR3 runs 15 residues. Trimming cost V 3 bases and J 7 bases; bases outside gene matches: 11. This chain's CDR3 is CASSWTSAVYGEQYF. The DNA for the CDR3 is TGTGCCAGCAGCTGGACTAGCGCGGTCTACGGGGAGCAGTACTTC. Together with reference TRBV5-5 and TRBJ2-7, the CDR3 gives the full variable domain: DAGVTQSPTHLIKTRGQQVTLRCSPISGHKSVSWYQQVLGQGPQFIFQYYEKEERGRGNFPDRFSARQFPNYSSELNVNALLLGDSALYLCASSWTSAVYGEQYFGPGTRLTVT.

The V gene is TRBV27, the J gene TRBJ2-2; 7 bases line up with TRBD1. After removal of 2 bases from V and 0 bases from J, the junction contained 0 bases not matched to a gene. CDR1 and CDR2 from the germline V gene are MNHEY and SMNVEV (reference sequence). The CDR3 is made up of 15 amino acids. In DNA, the CDR3 is TGTGCCAGCAGTTTACAGGGGGCGAACACCGGGGAGCTGTTTTTT. Protein: CASSLQGANTGELFF.

V is TRBV10-3 and J is TRBJ2-7; 10 positions match TRBD2. CDR1 and CDR2 from the germline V gene are ENHRY and SYGVKD. The CDR3 loop spans 23 amino acids. The V and J ends lost 0 bases and 3 bases, in that order; junction bases with no gene match: 26. The CDR3 DNA sequence: TGTGCCATCAGTGAGTCGCCCATTCACATCATCACTAGCGGGATTCAGGGGCACTACGAGCAGTACTTC. It translates to CAISESPIHIITSGIQGHYEQYF.

This clone was seen a single time. The chain uses TRBV11-2 and TRBJ1-1; D is possibly TRBD1 (6 bases). The CDR3 covers 14 residues. V was shortened by 5 bases and J by 4 bases, with 14 bases between the two germline ends. In germline, CDR1 is SGHAT, CDR2 FQNNGV. The CDR3 is CASSNPNRATEAFF. The CDR3 DNA is TGTGCCAGCAGCAACCCAAACAGGGCCACTGAAGCTTTCTTT.

The chain links TRBV4-1 to TRBJ2-5; weak D call: TRBD2 (7 bases). The CDR3 is 17 amino acids. Trimming removed 3 bases from V and 4 bases from J, with 21 bases in between. CDR1 is MGHRA and CDR2 is YSYEKL in the germline V gene. The CDR3 region has the DNA TGCGCCAGCAGCCATTCCCCGGAGGGGGGAGGGGGAGAGACCCAGTACTTC. The encoded protein is CASSHSPEGGGGETQYF.

On this clone itself: Different DNA sequences within this sample yield the same CDR3. The rearrangement uses TRBV19 and TRBJ1-6; the D is unclear. Germline CDR1 is LNHDA and CDR2 is SQIVND (reference sequence). The CDR3 runs to 14 residues. V was clipped by 6 bases and J by 0 bases, with 6 bases between them. The CDR3 nucleotides read TGTGCCAGTAGGGTGAGCTCCTATAATTCACCCCTCCACTTT. As protein: CASRVSSYNSPLHF.

The chain carries TRBV28 and TRBJ1-1, with D uncertain. The CDR3 covers 14 residues. Germline assignment: CDR1 MDHEN and CDR2 SYDVKM. V was trimmed by 3 bases and J by 1 base, leaving 9 bases between them. The CDR3 is CASSFGSANTEAFF. As DNA, the CDR3 is TGTGCCAGCAGTTTCGGTTCCGCGAACACTGAAGCTTTCTTT.